The rows below give T cell receptor beta chains drawn from one sample of a study of blood T cell repertoires in COVID-19. This table comes from immunoSEQ multiplex PCR, and its TCRdb copy is limited to in-frame clones, with some not included. This sample carries around 300,000 clones, around 90% of them seen once, and the ten largest clones take roughly 1.1%. Input material: PBMCs or T cells enriched from blood (not recorded which). The receptors originated from a woman under 40 who had recovered from COVID-19. CDR3s include the opening cysteine and the closing phenylalanine or tryptophan. Each record gives: J gene, V gene, CDR3 length, D gene, clone size, CDR3 protein, CDR3 DNA. The D gene is left open where the match is weak. For some rows the clone size is stated as once, few or many, or as a class when expanded; others skip it.

J: TRBJ1-2; V: TRBV24-1; length: 15; D: TRBD1; size: .; CDR3: CATSDLSGGNYGYTF; DNA: TGTGCCACCAGTGATTTGTCAGGGGGCAACTATGGCTACACCTTC
J: TRBJ2-7; V: TRBV29-1; length: 12; D: TRBD1; size: once; CDR3: CSARDSAYEQYF; DNA: TGCAGCGCCAGGGACAGCGCCTACGAGCAGTACTTC
J: TRBJ2-2; V: TRBV19; length: 13; D: .; size: .; CDR3: CASSPQIAGELFF; DNA: TGTGCCAGTAGCCCTCAGATCGCCGGGGAGCTGTTTTTT
J: TRBJ1-2; V: TRBV12-3/TRBV12-4; length: 13; D: TRBD1; size: .; CDR3: CASTRDRARGYTF; DNA: TGTGCCAGCACCCGGGACAGGGCTCGGGGCTACACCTTC
J: TRBJ1-1; V: TRBV14; length: 14; D: .; size: .; CDR3: CASSQGQFNTEAFF; DNA: TGTGCCAGCAGCCAAGGACAATTTAACACTGAAGCTTTCTTT
J: TRBJ1-6; V: TRBV2; length: 15; D: TRBD1; size: .; CDR3: CASTVDRIYNSPLHF; DNA: TGTGCCAGCACCGTGGACAGGATTTATAATTCACCCCTCCACTTT
J: TRBJ1-2; V: TRBV25-1; length: 13; D: .; size: few; CDR3: CASASTGRPGYTF; DNA: TGTGCCAGCGCCTCAACAGGGCGACCAGGCTACACCTTC
J: TRBJ2-1; V: TRBV12-5; length: 14; D: .; size: .; CDR3: CASGFEELGHEQFF; DNA: TGTGCTAGTGGTTTCGAGGAACTTGGCCATGAGCAGTTCTTC
J: TRBJ2-3; V: TRBV28; length: 13; D: .; size: .; CDR3: CASSLENTDTQYF; DNA: TGTGCCAGCAGTTTGGAGAACACAGATACGCAGTATTTT
J: TRBJ1-2; V: TRBV29-1; length: 13; D: .; size: .; CDR3: CSVEGWTDYGYTF; DNA: TGCAGCGTTGAAGGATGGACTGACTATGGCTACACCTTC
J: TRBJ2-7; V: TRBV11-2; length: 13; D: TRBD2; size: .; CDR3: CASSFSGSHEQYF; DNA: TGTGCCAGCAGCTTTAGCGGGAGCCACGAGCAGTACTTC
J: TRBJ2-7; V: TRBV4-3; length: 16; D: TRBD1; size: .; CDR3: CASSQDSNRGLGEQYF; DNA: TGCGCCAGCAGCCAAGATAGTAACAGGGGGCTAGGGGAGCAGTACTTC
J: TRBJ2-1; V: TRBV9; length: 18; D: TRBD1; size: .; CDR3: CASSVLGGQGAGPNEQFF; DNA: TGTGCCAGCAGCGTACTAGGAGGACAGGGGGCGGGCCCCAATGAGCAGTTCTTC
J: TRBJ2-1; V: TRBV6-6; length: 15; D: TRBD2; size: .; CDR3: CASRLTSGRVDEQFF; DNA: TGTGCCAGCAGGCTGACTAGCGGGAGGGTAGATGAGCAGTTCTTC
J: TRBJ2-7; V: TRBV18; length: 13; D: .; size: .; CDR3: CASSPQRSYEQYF; DNA: TGTGCCAGCTCACCACAGCGGTCCTACGAGCAGTACTTC
J: TRBJ2-1; V: TRBV10-3; length: 16; D: TRBD2; size: .; CDR3: CAISESTGRPYNEQFF; DNA: TGTGCCATCAGTGAGTCGACCGGGAGGCCCTACAATGAGCAGTTCTTC
J: TRBJ1-1; V: TRBV28; length: 13; D: .; size: .; CDR3: CASTQADNTEAFF; DNA: TGTGCCAGCACCCAGGCCGACAACACTGAAGCTTTCTTT
J: TRBJ1-2; V: TRBV2; length: 15; D: TRBD1; size: .; CDR3: CASSAGQGPPYGYTF; DNA: TGTGCCAGCAGTGCCGGACAGGGTCCTCCTTATGGCTACACCTTC
J: TRBJ1-5; V: TRBV28; length: 15; D: .; size: .; CDR3: CASTIDGFGNQPQHF; DNA: TGTGCCAGCACCATTGACGGGTTCGGCAATCAGCCCCAGCATTTT
J: TRBJ2-5; V: TRBV27; length: 15; D: TRBD2; size: once; CDR3: CASSSRPSGKETQYF; DNA: TGTGCCAGCAGTTCGCGCCCTAGCGGGAAGGAGACCCAGTACTTC
J: TRBJ2-3; V: TRBV10-1; length: 15; D: TRBD2; size: .; CDR3: CASSGTSGLTDTQYF; DNA: TGCGCCAGCAGTGGGACTAGCGGACTCACAGATACGCAGTATTTT
J: TRBJ1-1; V: TRBV28; length: 12; D: .; size: .; CDR3: CASRGGNTEAFF; DNA: TGTGCCAGCAGAGGGGGGAACACTGAAGCTTTCTTT
J: TRBJ1-2; V: TRBV15; length: 16; D: .; size: .; CDR3: CATSRDSLQAGNGYTF; DNA: TGTGCCACCAGCAGAGATAGTCTACAGGCAGGGAATGGCTACACCTTC
J: TRBJ2-5; V: TRBV7-6; length: 14; D: TRBD2; size: once; CDR3: CASSLAGGGETQYF; DNA: TGTGCCAGCAGTCTAGCGGGAGGGGGAGAGACCCAGTACTTC
J: TRBJ2-1; V: TRBV27; length: 14; D: TRBD2; size: .; CDR3: CASSSPGRAHEQFF; DNA: TGTGCCAGCAGTTCCCCCGGGAGGGCCCATGAGCAGTTCTTC
J: TRBJ1-5; V: TRBV19; length: 13; D: .; size: .; CDR3: CASTLGGVQPQHF; DNA: TGTGCCAGTACCTTAGGAGGGGTTCAGCCCCAGCATTTT
J: TRBJ2-3; V: TRBV6-4; length: 15; D: TRBD2; size: .; CDR3: CASSISGGRGDTQYF; DNA: TGTGCCAGCAGCATTTCGGGAGGGCGGGGAGATACGCAGTATTTT
J: TRBJ2-3; V: TRBV3-1/TRBV3-2; length: 18; D: .; size: .; CDR3: CASSPGSYSTRITDTQYF; DNA: TGTGCCAGCAGCCCGGGCTCCTATTCGACTAGAATCACAGATACGCAGTATTTT
J: TRBJ1-5; V: TRBV4-1; length: 14; D: .; size: .; CDR3: CASAPAEGSQPQHF; DNA: TGCGCCAGCGCTCCTGCGGAGGGTTCTCAGCCCCAGCATTTT